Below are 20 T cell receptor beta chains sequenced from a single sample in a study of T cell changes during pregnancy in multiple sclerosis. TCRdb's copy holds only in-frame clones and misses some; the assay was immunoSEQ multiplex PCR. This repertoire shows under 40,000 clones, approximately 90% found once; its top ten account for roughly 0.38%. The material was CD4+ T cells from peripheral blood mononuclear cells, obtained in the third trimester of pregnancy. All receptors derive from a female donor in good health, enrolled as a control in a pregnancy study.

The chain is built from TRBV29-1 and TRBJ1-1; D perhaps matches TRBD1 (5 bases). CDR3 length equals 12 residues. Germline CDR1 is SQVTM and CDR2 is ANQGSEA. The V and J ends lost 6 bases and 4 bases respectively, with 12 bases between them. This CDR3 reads CSVAGTATEAFF. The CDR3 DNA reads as TGCAGCGTCGCCGGGACTGCCACTGAAGCTTTCTTT.

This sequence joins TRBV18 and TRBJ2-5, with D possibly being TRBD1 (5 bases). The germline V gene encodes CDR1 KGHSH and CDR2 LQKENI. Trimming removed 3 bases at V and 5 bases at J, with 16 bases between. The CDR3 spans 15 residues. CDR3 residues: CASSPGHSGVETQYF. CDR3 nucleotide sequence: TGTGCCAGCTCACCCGGACACTCCGGAGTGGAGACCCAGTACTTC.

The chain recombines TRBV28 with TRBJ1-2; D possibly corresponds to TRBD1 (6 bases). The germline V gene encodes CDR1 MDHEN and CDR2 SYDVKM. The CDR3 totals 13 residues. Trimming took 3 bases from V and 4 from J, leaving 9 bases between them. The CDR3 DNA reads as TGTGCCAGCAGTTTCCAGGGGACCTATGGCTACACCTTC. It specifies CASSFQGTYGYTF.

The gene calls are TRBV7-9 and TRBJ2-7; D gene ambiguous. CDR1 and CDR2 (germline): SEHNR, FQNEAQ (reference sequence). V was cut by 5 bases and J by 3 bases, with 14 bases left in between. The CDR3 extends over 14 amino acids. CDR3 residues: CASSRFIAGYEQYF. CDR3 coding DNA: TGTGCCAGCAGCCGTTTTATCGCCGGCTACGAGCAGTACTTC.

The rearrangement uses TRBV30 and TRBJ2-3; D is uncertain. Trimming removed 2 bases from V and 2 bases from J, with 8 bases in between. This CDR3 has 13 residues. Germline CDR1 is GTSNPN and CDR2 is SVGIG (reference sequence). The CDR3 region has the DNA TGTGCCTGGAGTTTGGGCCTCACAGATACGCAGTATTTT. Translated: CAWSLGLTDTQYF.

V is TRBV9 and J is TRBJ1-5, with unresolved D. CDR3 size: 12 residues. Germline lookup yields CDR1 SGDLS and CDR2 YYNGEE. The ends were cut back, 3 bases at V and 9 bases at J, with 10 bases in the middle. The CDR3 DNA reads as TGTGCCAGCAGCGCCGAGGTGGGGCCCCAGCATTTT. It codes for CASSAEVGPQHF.

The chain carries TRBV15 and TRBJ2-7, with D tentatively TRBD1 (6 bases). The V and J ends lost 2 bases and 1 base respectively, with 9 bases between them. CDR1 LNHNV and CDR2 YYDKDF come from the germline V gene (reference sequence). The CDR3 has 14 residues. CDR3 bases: TGTGCCACCAGCAGAAAGGGACAATCCTACGAGCAGTACTTC. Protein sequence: CATSRKGQSYEQYF.

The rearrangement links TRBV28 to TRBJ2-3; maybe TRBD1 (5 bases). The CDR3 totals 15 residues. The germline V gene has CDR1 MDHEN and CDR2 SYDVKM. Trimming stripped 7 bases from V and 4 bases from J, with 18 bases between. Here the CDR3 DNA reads TGTGCCAGCATTTATTCAGGGCCAGGGCCAGATACGCAGTATTTT. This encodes CASIYSGPGPDTQYF.

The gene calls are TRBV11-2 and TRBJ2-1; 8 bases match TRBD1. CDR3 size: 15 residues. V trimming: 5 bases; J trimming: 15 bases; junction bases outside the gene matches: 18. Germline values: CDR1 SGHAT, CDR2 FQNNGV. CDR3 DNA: TGTGCCAGCAGCCCAGAAGGGACAGGCCGCTTGAGGAGGTTCTTC. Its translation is CASSPEGTGRLRRFF.

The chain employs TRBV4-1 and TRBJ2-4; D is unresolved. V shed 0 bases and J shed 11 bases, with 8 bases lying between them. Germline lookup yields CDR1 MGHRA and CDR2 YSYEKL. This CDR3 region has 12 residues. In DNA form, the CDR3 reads TGCGCCAGCAGCCAAGATCAGGTAGTTCAGTACTTC. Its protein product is CASSQDQVVQYF.

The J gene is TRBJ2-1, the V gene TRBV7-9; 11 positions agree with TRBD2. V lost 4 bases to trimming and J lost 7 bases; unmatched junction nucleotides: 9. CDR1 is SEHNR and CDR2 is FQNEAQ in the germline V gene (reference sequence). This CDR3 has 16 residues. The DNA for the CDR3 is TGTGCCAGCAGCTCGCCGGGACTAGCGGTAATTAATGAGCAGTTCTTC. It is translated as CASSSPGLAVINEQFF.

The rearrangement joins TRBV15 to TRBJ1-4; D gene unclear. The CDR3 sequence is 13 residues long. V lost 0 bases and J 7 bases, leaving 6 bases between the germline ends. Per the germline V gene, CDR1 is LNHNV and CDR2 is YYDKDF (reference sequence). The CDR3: CATSRDGSEKLFF. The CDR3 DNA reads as TGTGCCACCAGCAGAGATGGGAGTGAAAAACTGTTTTTT.

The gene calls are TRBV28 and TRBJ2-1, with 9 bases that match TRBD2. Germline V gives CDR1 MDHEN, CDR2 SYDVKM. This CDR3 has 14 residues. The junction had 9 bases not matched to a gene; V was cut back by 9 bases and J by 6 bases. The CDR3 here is CASTPGLALNEQFF. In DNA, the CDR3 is TGTGCCAGTACGCCGGGACTAGCCCTCAATGAGCAGTTCTTC. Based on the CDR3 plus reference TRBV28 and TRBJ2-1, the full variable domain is DVKVTQSSRYLVKRTGEKVFLECVQDMDHENMFWYRQDPGLGLRLIYFSYDVKMKEKGDIPEGYSVSREKKERFSLILESASTNQTSMYLCASTPGLALNEQFFGPGTRLTVL.

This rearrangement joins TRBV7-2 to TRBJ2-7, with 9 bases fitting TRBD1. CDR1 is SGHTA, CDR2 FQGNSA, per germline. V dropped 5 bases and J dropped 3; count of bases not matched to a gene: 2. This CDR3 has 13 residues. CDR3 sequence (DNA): TGTGCCAGCAGCCGGGACAGGGACTACGAGCAGTACTTC. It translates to CASSRDRDYEQYF.

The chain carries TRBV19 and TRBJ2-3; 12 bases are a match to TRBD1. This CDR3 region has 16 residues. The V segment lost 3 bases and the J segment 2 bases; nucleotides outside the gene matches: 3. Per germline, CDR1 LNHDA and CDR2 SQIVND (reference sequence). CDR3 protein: CASSILGQGATDTQYF. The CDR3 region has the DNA TGTGCCAGTAGTATTCTGGGACAGGGGGCCACAGATACGCAGTATTTT.

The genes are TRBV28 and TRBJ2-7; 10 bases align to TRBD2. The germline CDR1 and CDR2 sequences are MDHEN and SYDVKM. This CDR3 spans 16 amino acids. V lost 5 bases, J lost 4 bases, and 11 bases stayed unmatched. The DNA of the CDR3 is TGTGCCAGCAGTCAGCTACTAGCGGGACCCTTTTACGAGCAGTACTTC. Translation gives CASSQLLAGPFYEQYF.

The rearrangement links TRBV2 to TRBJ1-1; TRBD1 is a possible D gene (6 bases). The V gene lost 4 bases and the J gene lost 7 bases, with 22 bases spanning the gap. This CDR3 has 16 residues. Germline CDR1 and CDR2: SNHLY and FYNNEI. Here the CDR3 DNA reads TGTGCCAGCAGTGTTCCCCCATCATCAGGGGCCCTTGAAGCTTTCTTT. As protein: CASSVPPSSGALEAFF.

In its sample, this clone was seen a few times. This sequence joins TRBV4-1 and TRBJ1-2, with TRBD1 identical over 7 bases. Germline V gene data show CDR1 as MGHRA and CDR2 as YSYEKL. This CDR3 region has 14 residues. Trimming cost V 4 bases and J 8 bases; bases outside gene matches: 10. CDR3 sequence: CASSLGTAGEGYTF. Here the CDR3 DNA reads TGCGCCAGCAGCCTTGGGACAGCCGGGGAGGGCTACACCTTC.

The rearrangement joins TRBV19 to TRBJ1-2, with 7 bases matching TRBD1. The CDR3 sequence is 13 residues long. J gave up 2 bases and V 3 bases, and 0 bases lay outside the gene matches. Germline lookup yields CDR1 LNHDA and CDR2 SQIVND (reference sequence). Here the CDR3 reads CASSMTGNYGYTF. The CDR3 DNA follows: TGTGCCAGTAGTATGACAGGGAACTATGGCTACACCTTC.

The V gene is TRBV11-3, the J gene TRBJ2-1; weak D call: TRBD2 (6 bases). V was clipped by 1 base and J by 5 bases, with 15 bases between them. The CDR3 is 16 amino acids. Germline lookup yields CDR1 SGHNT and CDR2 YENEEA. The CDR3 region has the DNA TGTGCCAGCAGCTTAGGGTGGAGGGAGTCCCACAATGAGCAGTTCTTC. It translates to CASSLGWRESHNEQFF.